The count of the clone carrying this T cell receptor beta chain is one. Its antigen is unidentified. This sample was included in a study of T cell responses to AZD1222 COVID-19 vaccine. General study results and limits: Among those given AZD1222, only six were seropositive at baseline. Spike-specific TCR breadth and depth grew following two AZD1222 doses. A mostly white British donor set with more females was recruited, and clonal diversity was possibly underestimated.

Germline CDR1 is SGHTA and CDR2 is FQGNSA. V lost 6 bases, J lost 9 bases, and 21 bases lay in between. The CDR3 consists of 15 residues. Sequencing was performed with immunoSEQ multiplex PCR; in TCRdb, only in-frame clones are kept and a portion is missing. The data show 200,000 or so clones, around 86% seen once. The specimen was peripheral blood, collected on day 0 of MenACWY control vaccination. The chain carries TRBV7-2 and TRBJ2-1; D is tentatively TRBD1 or TRBD2 (5 bases each). The TCR originated in an adult in good health. This CDR3 reads CASRAHRDPRSEQFF. Here the CDR3 DNA reads TGTGCCAGCAGGGCACACCGGGACCCCCGAAGTGAGCAGTTCTTC. Based on the CDR3 plus reference TRBV7-2 and TRBJ2-1, the full variable domain is GAGVSQSPSNKVTEKGKDVELRCDPISGHTALYWYRQSLGQGLEFLIYFQGNSAPDKSGLPSDRFSAERTGGSVSTLTIQRTQQEDSAVYLCASRAHRDPRSEQFFGPGTRLTVL.